This T cell receptor (beta chain) emerged from a study of blood T cell repertoires in COVID-19 (dated by TCRdb to about 2020). Study-level background: The collaborator samples originated in the United States, Italy and Spain and spanned the acute and convalescent phases of COVID-19. The prospective study material was composed of cDNA or gDNA derived from T cells, B-cell-depleted T cells, or PBMCs. Deeply sampled blood TCRbeta repertoires from subjects exposed to, actively infected with, or recovered from COVID-19 were included in the dataset. The repertoires were released in a freely available public database intended as a resource for research on the immune response to SARS-CoV-2. Samples came from the ongoing ImmuneRACE study (first 160 participants) plus 1,254 subjects from 6 global collaborators. The sample metadata nearly always contained a de-identified subject ID, COVID-19 status, age in years and sex. HLA class I and class II types, where available, came from metadata supplied by the sample provider rather than from assay-based typing.

In the prospective study, participants were about 18 to 100 years old, resided in about 25 geographic areas of the United States, and were enrolled through a virtual design. Cohort assignment in the prospective study relied on participant-reported clinical history from a screening survey and a study questionnaire. Recovered participants in ImmuneRACE Cohort 3 were defined as having two consecutive negative NP/OP PCR tests, clearance from a healthcare professional, or resolution of symptoms. In the prospective study, mobile phlebotomists collected whole blood, serum and a nasopharyngeal or oropharyngeal swab from each participant. Additional blood draws and questionnaires over an approximately 2-month period could optionally be provided by prospective study participants. Blood samples from the prospective study were shipped frozen or at room temperature prior to DNA extraction. TCRbeta CDR3 regions were amplified from genomic DNA using the immunoSEQ Assay, a bias-controlled multiplex PCR. The source study handled its data this way. The number of nucleated cells in each sample was estimated from the amplification of reference gene primers within the assay. To quantify the absolute abundance of each unique TCRbeta CDR3 rearrangement, sequence reads were collapsed and filtered. For each sample, productive Simpson clonality was calculated as the square root of Simpson's diversity index over productive rearrangements. Held by TCRdb, this immuneACCESS table contains in-frame sequences only and omits some clones. Under half of the omission traces to an unresolved V gene where checked; the cause of the rest is unknown. That table furnishes V, J and clone size, whereas the DNA furnished D and trimming. The sample table lists some 510,000 clones, approximately 90% of them with a count of one. Less than 2% of the sample belongs to the ten largest clones.

Note on this clone: Its antigen target is currently unknown. The sample holds no much larger clone one base away, and base qualities are not on file.

As encoded in the germline V gene, CDR1 is SGHRS while CDR2 is YFSETQ. V was cut back by 0 bases and J by 0 bases, leaving a gap of 13 bases between them. From the cysteine up to the phenylalanine, the CDR3 has a length of 18 residues. This entry keeps only the CDR3 DNA: 54 bases, framed from base 1. Broader findings and caveats from the paper: The amount of clinical and demographic metadata varied by source and participant and was provided uncurated.

The sequenced sample was PBMCs or T cells enriched from blood (not recorded which). The sequence was collected from a middle-aged woman who had recovered from COVID-19. The chain is assembled from TRBV5-1 and TRBJ2-6; the D gene cannot be resolved reliably. The nucleotides read TGCGCCAGCAGCTTGGATCTGGTCGCCAGCTCTGGGGCCAACGTCCTGACTTTC. The translation is CASSLDLVASSGANVLTF. With the rest looked up from the reference TRBV5-1 and TRBJ2-6 genes rather than sequenced, the full variable domain is KAGVTQTPRYLIKTRGQQVTLSCSPISGHRSVSWYQQTPGQGLQFLFEYFSETQRNKGNFPGRFSGRQFSNSRSEMNVSTLELGDSALYLCASSLDLVASSGANVLTFGAGSRLTVL.